A selection of T cell receptor beta chains follows, all from one sample in a study of blood T cell repertoires in COVID-19. Sequencing used immunoSEQ multiplex PCR; TCRdb keeps in-frame clones, though not all of them. The sample includes approximately 190,000 clones, around nine tenths of them seen just once. Material: peripheral blood. The source is a man between 45 and 60 years old with acute or convalescent COVID-19. Each CDR3 is given with its conserved first and last residue. Each record gives: CDR3 length, clone size, V gene, D gene, J gene, CDR3 DNA, CDR3 protein. A D gene is named only where the DNA matches it firmly. The listing skips clone size in some rows; elsewhere it reads once, few, many or a size class.

16,few,TRBV28,TRBD2,TRBJ2-4,TGTGCCAGCAGCCTCTGGGCTAGCGGGAGTGTGAACATTCAGTACTTC,CASSLWASGSVNIQYF
13,.,TRBV10-3,TRBD1,TRBJ2-1,TGTGCCCTCCGACAGGGGGCATACAATGAGCAGTTCTTC,CALRQGAYNEQFF
14,.,TRBV15,TRBD2,TRBJ2-1,TGTGCCACCAGCAGAGGGCATGGGAGGGATGAGCAGTTCTTC,CATSRGHGRDEQFF
15,.,TRBV5-1,.,TRBJ2-1,TGCGCCAGCAGCCCAGGGGACGGACCCTACAATGAGCAGTTCTTC,CASSPGDGPYNEQFF
15,.,TRBV6-5,.,TRBJ2-5,TGTGCCAGCAGTTACTCGAGTGGAGTCCAAGAGACCCAGTACTTC,CASSYSSGVQETQYF
16,.,TRBV18,TRBD1,TRBJ2-2,TGTGCCAGCTCACCAGGGACAGGGAGGTCAGCCGGGGAGCTGTTTTTT,CASSPGTGRSAGELFF
14,.,TRBV28,.,TRBJ1-4,TGTGCCAGCAGTTTATCAGGGACTAATGAAAAACTGTTTTTT,CASSLSGTNEKLFF
16,.,TRBV3-1/TRBV3-2,TRBD2,TRBJ2-7,TGTGCCAGCAGCCAAGACTGGCTAGCGGGAGCCTACGAGCAGTACTTC,CASSQDWLAGAYEQYF
17,.,TRBV24-1,.,TRBJ1-5,TGTGCCACCAGTGACTATCGGCCGGCCCTTCTCGGGCAGCCCCAGCATTTT,CATSDYRPALLGQPQHF
16,.,TRBV5-6,TRBD2,TRBJ2-5,TGTGCCAGCAGCTTGTGGGCGGGGGGGTACCAAGAGACCCAGTACTTC,CASSLWAGGYQETQYF
12,.,TRBV27,.,TRBJ2-1,TGTGCCAGCAGTTCCCCTTACTCTGAGCAGTTCTTC,CASSSPYSEQFF
18,once,TRBV11-2,TRBD1,TRBJ1-3,TGTGCCAGCAGCAGTACCCCTCCCGGGACAGGGGCTGGAAACACCATATATTTT,CASSSTPPGTGAGNTIYF
16,.,TRBV7-6,.,TRBJ2-3,TGTGCCAGCAGCCTTGACAGCTATACTAGCACAGATACGCAGTATTTT,CASSLDSYTSTDTQYF
15,.,TRBV11-3,TRBD1,TRBJ2-1,TGTGCCAGCAGCTACGGGACAGGGTTCTACAATGAGCAGTTCTTC,CASSYGTGFYNEQFF
15,.,TRBV28,.,TRBJ1-1,TGTGCCAGCAGTTTCCGGGACAACATGAACACTGAAGCTTTCTTT,CASSFRDNMNTEAFF
15,.,TRBV19,.,TRBJ1-5,TGTGCCAGTAAGTCGGCCGGGTCCAAGGATCAGCCCCAGCATTTT,CASKSAGSKDQPQHF
14,.,TRBV2,TRBD1,TRBJ2-2,TGTGCCAGCGGCCGGGACAGGGTTGTCGGGGAGCTGTTTTTT,CASGRDRVVGELFF
16,.,TRBV18,.,TRBJ2-3,TGTGCCAGCTCACCATATACTTTCGGGAACACAGATACGCAGTATTTT,CASSPYTFGNTDTQYF
15,.,TRBV27,.,TRBJ2-3,TGTGCCAGCAGTTTTGTAGCGGATCGCACAGATACGCAGTATTTT,CASSFVADRTDTQYF
15,.,TRBV18,.,TRBJ2-5,TGTGCCAGCTCACCGGCGGGGGCCACGCGGGAGACCCAGTACTTC,CASSPAGATRETQYF
15,.,TRBV19,.,TRBJ1-3,TGTGCCAGTACCTACCAGGGTCACTCTGGAAACACCATATATTTT,CASTYQGHSGNTIYF
14,.,TRBV30,.,TRBJ1-1,TGTGCCTGGAGTGCCTCGCCAGCGGACACTGAAGCTTTCTTT,CAWSASPADTEAFF
15,.,TRBV10-3,TRBD1,TRBJ1-1,TGTGCCATCAGTGAGACCGTCGGACAGGGGGGTGAAGCTTTCTTT,CAISETVGQGGEAFF
13,.,TRBV5-4,.,TRBJ2-3,TGTGCCAGCAGCTTGGGGCGCACAGATACGCAGTATTTT,CASSLGRTDTQYF
14,.,TRBV3-1/TRBV3-2,TRBD2,TRBJ2-1,TGTGCCAGCAGCCTGGGACTAGCGGGGAATGAGCAGTTCTTC,CASSLGLAGNEQFF
15,.,TRBV7-3,.,TRBJ2-2,TGTGCCAGCAGCTTTGCAGGCGCGAACACCGGGGAGCTGTTTTTT,CASSFAGANTGELFF
15,.,TRBV7-6,TRBD1,TRBJ2-7,TGTGCCAGCAGCTTAGCGGGAGACAGGGGTTACGAGCAGTACTTC,CASSLAGDRGYEQYF
14,once,TRBV27,.,TRBJ1-5,TGTGCCAGCAGCTCTCGGACAGCCCGGTCGCCCCAGCATTTT,CASSSRTARSPQHF
14,once,TRBV18,.,TRBJ1-1,TGTGCCAGCTCACCAAGGGGTGGGGACACTGAAGCTTTCTTT,CASSPRGGDTEAFF
13,once,TRBV20-1,.,TRBJ2-5,TGCAGTGCTAGTGCTGGTAGCCCAGAGACCCAGTACTTC,CSASAGSPETQYF
13,.,TRBV7-3,.,TRBJ1-1,TGTGCCAGCAGCTCACAGGGTATCCCTGAAGCTTTCTTT,CASSSQGIPEAFF
15,.,TRBV19,TRBD1,TRBJ2-3,TGTGCCAGTAGTATACAGGGGGCTAGCACAGATACGCAGTATTTT,CASSIQGASTDTQYF
17,few,TRBV9,.,TRBJ2-1,TGTGCCAGCAGTTTAGGCATCAGTCAGGGATCCTACAATGAGCAGTTCTTC,CASSLGISQGSYNEQFF
14,.,TRBV6-5,.,TRBJ1-3,TGTGCCAGCAGTCTGGACACAACTGGAAACACCATATATTTT,CASSLDTTGNTIYF
16,.,TRBV2,.,TRBJ1-6,TGTGCCAGCAGTGAACACCGGGACTTCGGGGATTCACCCCTCCACTTT,CASSEHRDFGDSPLHF
12,once,TRBV7-2,.,TRBJ2-3,TGTGCCAGCAGCTTAAGCGTAGATACGCAGTATTTT,CASSLSVDTQYF
17,.,TRBV28,TRBD2,TRBJ2-1,TGTGCCAGCAGTTTATGGGAAGGGACTAGCGGGAGTAATGAGCAGTTCTTC,CASSLWEGTSGSNEQFF
17,few,TRBV4-3,TRBD2,TRBJ2-1,TGCGCCAGCAGCCAGGTTGCGACTAGCGGGGGACCTCATGAGCAGTTCTTC,CASSQVATSGGPHEQFF